The clone carrying this T cell receptor (beta chain) was seen at least ten times. The antigen is not known. Unique molecular identifiers were affixed to single, distinct cDNA molecules. TCRdb analysed the 5' RACE reads with MiXCR anew, one entry per CDR3 protein. The repertoire holds 30,000 to 40,000 distinct CDR3 sequences, with about 7% as singletons. The sample is drawn from a study of early T cells in non-severe SARS-CoV-2 infection. Study summary: Chains were unpaired, as sequencing was done on bulk RNA from unsorted whole blood. General observations from the study: Anti-spike CD8 responses were favored by VDJdb matching, which missed private and CD4 specificities.

This TCR was recovered from an adult who was a healthcare worker with PCR-confirmed SARS-CoV-2 infection or an uninfected control (not recorded which). This sample comprised whole blood, obtained at baseline.

CDR3 sequence (DNA): TGTGCCAGTAGTCCGAGCCCTTCAGGCCGGTCGAATGAAAAACTGTTTTTT. This encodes CASSPSPSGRSNEKLFF. The J gene is TRBJ1-4, the V gene TRBV19; D gene unclear. Germline CDR1 is LNHDA and CDR2 is SQIVND (reference sequence). Trimming removed 5 bases at V and 5 bases at J, with 21 bases between. The CDR3 loop spans 17 amino acids.